This TCR beta chain was profiled in a study of early stage breast cancer tumors. Overall study context: About 80% of the 16 invasive tumors were ER+, PR+ and HER2-.

The CDR3 totals 14 residues. The germline CDR1 and CDR2 sequences are SGHNT and YYREEE (reference sequence). Trimming removed 1 base from V and 3 bases from J, with 11 bases in between. Data came from immunoSEQ multiplex PCR; TCRdb stores just in-frame clones and leaves some out. The sample has roughly 48,000 clones, 83% seen once. This chain joins TRBV5-4 and TRBJ2-7; no definite D call. The sample was blood. The TCR originated in a person in their fifties with breast cancer. CDR3 sequence reads: CASSLQDFNYEQYF. CDR3 nucleotide sequence: TGTGCCAGCAGCTTGCAAGACTTCAACTACGAGCAGTACTTC.